Following are 2 T cell receptor beta chains from one sample sequenced in a study of T cell responses to AZD1222 COVID-19 vaccine. Clones were sequenced by immunoSEQ multiplex PCR, and TCRdb holds only the in-frame ones, with some missing. This table holds about 130,000 clones, 75% to 90% found once. The sample was peripheral blood, taken on day 0 of AZD1222 vaccination. The receptors come from an adult in good health.

This chain links TRBV6-5 with TRBJ2-3; 8 positions match TRBD2. The CDR3 length is 14 residues. The ends lost 6 bases at V and 4 bases at J; junction bases unmatched: 6. Germline loops: CDR1 MNHEY, CDR2 SVGAGI. In nucleotides, the CDR3 is TGTGCCAGCAGAGCCGGACTAGCCCCAGATACGCAGTATTTT. Translating gives CASRAGLAPDTQYF.

This rearrangement joins TRBV9 to TRBJ1-1; maybe TRBD1 (5 bases). Germline CDR1 SGDLS, CDR2 YYNGEE. V was trimmed by 0 bases and J by 7 bases, leaving 10 bases between them. The CDR3 covers 13 residues. The CDR3 region has the DNA TGTGCCAGCAGCGTAGACGGGGGAGGTGAAGCTTTCTTT. Amino acids: CASSVDGGGEAFF.